This T cell receptor (beta chain) appears in the sequencing data of a study of shared clonotypes between healthy human individuals. At the level of the study: Each donor's CD8 memory used one plate, CD8 naive two, each CD4 subset three.

Assay: immunoSEQ multiplex PCR; the TCRdb copy retains only in-frame clones and omits some. The sample holds hundreds of thousands of clones, less than 80% seen once. The CDR3 is made up of 15 amino acids. Germline V lookup: CDR1 SEHNR, CDR2 FQNEAQ (reference sequence). Losses at the gene ends were 3 bases for V and 0 bases for J; bases not matched to a gene: 3. V gene TRBV7-9 combines with J gene TRBJ2-3, with 7 nucleotides matching TRBD1. Sequenced: memory CD4+ T cells sorted from blood. This sample's subset: CD45RA-negative fraction. This TCR came from a woman in her 30s in good health. Written as DNA, the CDR3 is TGTGCCAGCAGCTTGGGACAGTTTAGCACAGATACGCAGTATTTT. It is translated as CASSLGQFSTDTQYF. Supplemented by reference TRBV7-9 and TRBJ2-3, the full variable domain reads DTGVSQNPRHKITKRGQNVTFRCDPISEHNRLYWYRQTLGQGPEFLTYFQNEAQLEKSRLLSDRFSAERPKGSFSTLEIQRTEQGDSAMYLCASSLGQFSTDTQYFGPGTRLTVL.